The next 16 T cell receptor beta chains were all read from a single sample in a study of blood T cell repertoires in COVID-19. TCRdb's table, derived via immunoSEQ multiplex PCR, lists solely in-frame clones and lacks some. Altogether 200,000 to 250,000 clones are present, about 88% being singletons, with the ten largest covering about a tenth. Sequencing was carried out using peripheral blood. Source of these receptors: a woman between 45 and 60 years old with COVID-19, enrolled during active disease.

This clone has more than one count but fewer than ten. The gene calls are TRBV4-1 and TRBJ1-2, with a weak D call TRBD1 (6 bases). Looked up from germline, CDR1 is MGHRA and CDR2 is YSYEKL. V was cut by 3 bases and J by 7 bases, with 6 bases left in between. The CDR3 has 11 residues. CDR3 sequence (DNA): TGCGCCAGCAGCCAGACAGGTGGCTACACCTTC. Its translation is CASSQTGGYTF.

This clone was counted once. The CDR3 spells CASRTGDVETQYF. The CDR3 DNA sequence: TGTGCCAGCAGGACAGGGGATGTGGAGACCCAGTACTTC. The chain recombines TRBV6-5 with TRBJ2-5; the match to TRBD1 covers 8 bases. Germline V lookup: CDR1 MNHEY, CDR2 SVGAGI. The CDR3 has 13 amino acids. The trim removed 6 bases at V and 5 bases at J, leaving 5 bases unmatched.

The CDR3 protein is CASSRTGDNEQFF. CDR3 nucleotides: TGCGCCAGCAGCCGGACAGGAGACAATGAGCAGTTCTTC. The rearrangement joins TRBV4-1 to TRBJ2-1, with 7 bases identical to TRBD1. Germline V gene sequence: CDR1 MGHRA, CDR2 YSYEKL. Unmatched junction bases numbered 2, after V lost 4 bases and J lost 5 bases. The CDR3 is 13 amino acids.

CDR3 DNA sequence: TGCGCCAGCAGTGCCGGGGCACTAGCGGGGGCGACTAGCACAGATACGCAGTATTTT. Its translation is CASSAGALAGATSTDTQYF. V usage is TRBV10-1 and J usage is TRBJ2-3; 11 bases are shared with TRBD2. V lost 4 bases to trimming and J lost 0 bases; unmatched junction nucleotides: 12. Germline CDR1 WNHNN, CDR2 SYGVQD (reference sequence). The CDR3 has 19 amino acids.

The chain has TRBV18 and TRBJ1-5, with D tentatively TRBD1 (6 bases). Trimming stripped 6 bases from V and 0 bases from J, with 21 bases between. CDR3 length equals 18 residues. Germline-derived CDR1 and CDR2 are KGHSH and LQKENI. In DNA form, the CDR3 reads TGTGCCAGCTCCCGCTCGGTACGGGACATCTATAGCAATCAGCCCCAGCATTTT. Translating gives CASSRSVRDIYSNQPQHF. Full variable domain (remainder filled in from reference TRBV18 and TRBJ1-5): NAGVMQNPRHLVRRRGQEARLRCSPMKGHSHVYWYRQLPEEGLKFMVYLQKENIIDESGMPKERFSAEFPKEGPSILRIQQVVRGDSAAYFCASSRSVRDIYSNQPQHFGDGTRLSIL.

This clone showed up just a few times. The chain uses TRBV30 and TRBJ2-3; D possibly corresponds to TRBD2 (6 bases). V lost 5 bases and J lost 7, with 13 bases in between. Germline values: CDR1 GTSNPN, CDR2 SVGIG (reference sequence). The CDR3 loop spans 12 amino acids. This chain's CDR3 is CAWGPGGNTQYF. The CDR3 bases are TGTGCCTGGGGCCCAGGAGGGAATACGCAGTATTTT. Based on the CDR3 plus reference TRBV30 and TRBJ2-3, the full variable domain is SQTIHQWPATLVQPVGSPLSLECTVEGTSNPNLYWYRQAAGRGLQLLFYSVGIGQISSEVPQNLSASRPQDRQFILSSKKLLLSDSGFYLCAWGPGGNTQYFGPGTRLTVL.

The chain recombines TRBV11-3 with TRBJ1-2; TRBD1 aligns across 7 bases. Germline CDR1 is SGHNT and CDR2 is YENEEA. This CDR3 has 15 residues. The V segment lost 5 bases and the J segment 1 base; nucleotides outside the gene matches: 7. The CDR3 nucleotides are TGTGCCAGCAGCAAACGGGGGACAGATAACTATGGCTACACCTTC. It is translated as CASSKRGTDNYGYTF.

This chain's CDR3 is CASTSESTGATDTQYF. The DNA for the CDR3 is TGCGCCAGCACCTCCGAATCGACAGGGGCCACAGATACGCAGTATTTT. This chain connects TRBV4-1 to TRBJ2-3, with TRBD1 matching over 8 bases. The germline V gene has CDR1 MGHRA and CDR2 YSYEKL. This CDR3 has 16 amino acids. Trimming at V came to 7 bases and at J to 2 bases, leaving 11 bases not matched to a gene.

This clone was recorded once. CDR3 bases: TGTGCCAGCAGCTTGACAGGAGTCAATGAAAAACTGTTTTTT. Translating it yields CASSLTGVNEKLFF. The chain carries TRBV11-1 and TRBJ1-4, with D possibly matching TRBD1 (6 bases). Per germline, CDR1 SGHAT and CDR2 FQDESV (reference sequence). The CDR3 extends over 14 amino acids. The V and J ends lost 3 bases and 5 bases respectively, with 10 bases between them.

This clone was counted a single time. The CDR3 spells CASSQTGVGDTQYF. The CDR3 DNA reads as TGCGCCAGCAGCCAGACAGGGGTGGGAGATACGCAGTATTTT. The J gene is TRBJ2-3, the V gene TRBV4-1; 8 nucleotides line up with TRBD1. V shed 3 bases and J 5 bases; nucleotides not matched to a gene: 4. Germline V gene lookup returns CDR1 MGHRA and CDR2 YSYEKL. The length of the CDR3 is 14 residues.

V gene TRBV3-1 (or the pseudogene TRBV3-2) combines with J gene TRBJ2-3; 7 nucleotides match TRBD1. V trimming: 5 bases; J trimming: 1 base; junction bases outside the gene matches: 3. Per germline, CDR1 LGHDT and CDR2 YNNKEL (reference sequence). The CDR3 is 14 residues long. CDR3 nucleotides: TGTGCCAGCAGCTACAGGGGCCGCACAGATACGCAGTATTTT. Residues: CASSYRGRTDTQYF.

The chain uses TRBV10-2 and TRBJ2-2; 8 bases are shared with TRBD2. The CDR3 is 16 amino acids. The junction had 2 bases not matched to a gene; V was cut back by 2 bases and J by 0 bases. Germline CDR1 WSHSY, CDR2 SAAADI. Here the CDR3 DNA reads TGCGCCAGCAGTGAGCCGCGGGGGGCGAACACCGGGGAGCTGTTTTTT. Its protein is CASSEPRGANTGELFF.

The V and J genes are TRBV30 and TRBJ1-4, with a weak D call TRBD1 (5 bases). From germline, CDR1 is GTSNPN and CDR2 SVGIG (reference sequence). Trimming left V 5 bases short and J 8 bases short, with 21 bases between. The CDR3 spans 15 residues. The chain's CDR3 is CAWSPSGRLREKLFF. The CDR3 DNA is TGTGCCTGGTCGCCTTCAGGGCGCTTGAGAGAAAAACTGTTTTTT.

CDR3 sequence reads: CASSRSDGTYEQYV. CDR3 in DNA: TGTGCCAGCAGCCGTAGCGACGGAACCTACGAGCAGTACGTC. This rearrangement joins TRBV6-5 to TRBJ2-7; TRBD2 might be the D (5 bases). Between the trimmed V and J ends, which lost 6 bases and 2 bases, there was a span of 14 bases. This CDR3 spans 14 amino acids. Per germline, CDR1 MNHEY and CDR2 SVGAGI.

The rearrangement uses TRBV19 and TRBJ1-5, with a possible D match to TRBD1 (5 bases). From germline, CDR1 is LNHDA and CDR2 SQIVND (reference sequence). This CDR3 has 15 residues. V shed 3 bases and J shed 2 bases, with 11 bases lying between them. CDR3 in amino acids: CASSIKATGNQPQHF. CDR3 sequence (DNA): TGTGCCAGTAGTATCAAAGCGACAGGCAATCAGCCCCAGCATTTT. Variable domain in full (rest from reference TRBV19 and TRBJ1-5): DGGITQSPKYLFRKEGQNVTLSCEQNLNHDAMYWYRQDPGQGLRLIYYSQIVNDFQKGDIAEGYSVSREKKESFPLTVTSAQKNPTAFYLCASSIKATGNQPQHFGDGTRLSIL.

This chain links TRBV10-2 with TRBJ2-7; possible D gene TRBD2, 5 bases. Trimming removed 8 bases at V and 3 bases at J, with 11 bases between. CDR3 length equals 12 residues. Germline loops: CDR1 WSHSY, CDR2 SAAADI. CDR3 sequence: CASQDSNYEQYV. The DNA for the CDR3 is TGCGCCAGCCAGGACTCGAACTACGAGCAGTACGTC.